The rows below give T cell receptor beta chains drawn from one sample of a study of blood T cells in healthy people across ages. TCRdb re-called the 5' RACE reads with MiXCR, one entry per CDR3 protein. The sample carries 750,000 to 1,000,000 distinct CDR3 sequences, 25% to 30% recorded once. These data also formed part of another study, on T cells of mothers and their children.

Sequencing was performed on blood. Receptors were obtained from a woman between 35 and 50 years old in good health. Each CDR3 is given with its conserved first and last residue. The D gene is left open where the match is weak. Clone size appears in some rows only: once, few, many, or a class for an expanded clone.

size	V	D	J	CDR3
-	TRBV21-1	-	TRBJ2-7	CASSKNTDLRDERYF
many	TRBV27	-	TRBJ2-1	CASRGMAGRGNEQFF
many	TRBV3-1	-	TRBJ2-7	CASSFRPERPYEQYF
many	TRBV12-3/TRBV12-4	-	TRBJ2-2	CASSSTGGSGELFF
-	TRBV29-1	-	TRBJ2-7	CRVEENYERYF
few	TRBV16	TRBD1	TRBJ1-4	CASSRGQGEKLFF
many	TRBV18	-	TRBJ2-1	CASSQASDNNEQFF
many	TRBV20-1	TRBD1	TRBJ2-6	CSAVDRGIAGANVLTF
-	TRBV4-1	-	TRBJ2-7	CASSQDPGVMGSDSYEQYF
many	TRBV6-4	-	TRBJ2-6	CASSDSSSSGANVLTF
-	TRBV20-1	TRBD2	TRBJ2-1	CSARNSGGAVNEQFF
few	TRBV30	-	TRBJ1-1	CAWSVLEGNTEAFF
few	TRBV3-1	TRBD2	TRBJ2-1	CASRPDPPGLAGAPHEQFF
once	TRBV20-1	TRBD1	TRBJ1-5	CSAGRGTGFNQPQHF
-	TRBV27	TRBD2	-	CASSPRECYEQYF
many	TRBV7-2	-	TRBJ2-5	CASSLSWQETQYF
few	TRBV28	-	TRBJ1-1	CASSPRGGAGNTEAFF
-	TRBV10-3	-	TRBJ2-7	CAIREETDSYEQYF
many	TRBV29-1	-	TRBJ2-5	CSVVWSRETQYF
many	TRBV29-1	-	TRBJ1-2	CSVAGARGYTF
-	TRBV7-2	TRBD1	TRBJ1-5	CASSQGQGAIFSNQPQHF
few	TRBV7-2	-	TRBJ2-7	CASSLNSVPSYEQYF
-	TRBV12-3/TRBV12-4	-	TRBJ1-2	CASSLTGSYYGYTF
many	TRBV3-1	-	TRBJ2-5	CASRGGGTQYF
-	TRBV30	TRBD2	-	CAWSGIKRGGNEQYF
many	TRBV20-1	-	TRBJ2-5	CSARIIGRGDQETQYF
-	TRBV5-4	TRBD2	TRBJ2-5	CASSLERGYQETQYF
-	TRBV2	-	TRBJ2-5	CASNPRADREETQYF
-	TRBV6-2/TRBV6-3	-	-	CASSYSAGETQYF
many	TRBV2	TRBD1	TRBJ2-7	CASSTDRGNHYEQYF
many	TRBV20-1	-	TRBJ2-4	CSAVSGTAKNIQYF
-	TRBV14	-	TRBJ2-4	CASSQSGKNIQYF
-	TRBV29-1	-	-	CSVGLGGGPYNEQYF
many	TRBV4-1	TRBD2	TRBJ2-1	CASSQEGLALNNEQFF
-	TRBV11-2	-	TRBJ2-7	CASTSPGVGEQYF
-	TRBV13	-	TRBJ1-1	CASSLGAVEAFF
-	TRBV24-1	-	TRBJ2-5	CATGEGDNEQYF
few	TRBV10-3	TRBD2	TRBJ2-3	CARTGLAGDTDTQYF
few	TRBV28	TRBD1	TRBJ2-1	CASSFRGQLFNEQFF
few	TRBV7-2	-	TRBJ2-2	CASSLVLYGGGELFF
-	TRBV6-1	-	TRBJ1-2	CASRAPAGGGASYGYTF
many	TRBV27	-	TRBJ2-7	CASSLGSPTGTYEQYF
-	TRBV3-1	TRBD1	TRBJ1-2	CGSSLPGTAYGYTF
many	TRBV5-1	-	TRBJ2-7	CASSQQGTYEQYF
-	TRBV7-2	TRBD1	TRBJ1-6	CASSSTGLDNSPLHF
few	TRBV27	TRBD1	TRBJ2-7	CASSETGTAYEQYF
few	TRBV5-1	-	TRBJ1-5	CASSLSGASLQPQHF
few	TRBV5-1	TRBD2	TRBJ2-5	CASSFGQEGLAGETQYF
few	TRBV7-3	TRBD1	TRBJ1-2	CASSAQTGGDGYTF
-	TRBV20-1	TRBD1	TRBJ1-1	CSAGKGANTEAFF
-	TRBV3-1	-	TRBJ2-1	CASSRRLNEQFF
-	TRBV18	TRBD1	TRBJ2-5	CASTRGTGEQETQYF
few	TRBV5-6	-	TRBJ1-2	CASSWALINYGYTF
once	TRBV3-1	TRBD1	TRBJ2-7	CASSASGTGSYEQYF
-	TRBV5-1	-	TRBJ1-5	CASSLSGTINQPQHF
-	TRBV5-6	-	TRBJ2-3	CASSLGSVRADTQYF
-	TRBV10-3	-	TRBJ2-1	CAISAGQSPYNEQFF
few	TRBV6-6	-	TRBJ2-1	CASSSLDSRTYNEQFF